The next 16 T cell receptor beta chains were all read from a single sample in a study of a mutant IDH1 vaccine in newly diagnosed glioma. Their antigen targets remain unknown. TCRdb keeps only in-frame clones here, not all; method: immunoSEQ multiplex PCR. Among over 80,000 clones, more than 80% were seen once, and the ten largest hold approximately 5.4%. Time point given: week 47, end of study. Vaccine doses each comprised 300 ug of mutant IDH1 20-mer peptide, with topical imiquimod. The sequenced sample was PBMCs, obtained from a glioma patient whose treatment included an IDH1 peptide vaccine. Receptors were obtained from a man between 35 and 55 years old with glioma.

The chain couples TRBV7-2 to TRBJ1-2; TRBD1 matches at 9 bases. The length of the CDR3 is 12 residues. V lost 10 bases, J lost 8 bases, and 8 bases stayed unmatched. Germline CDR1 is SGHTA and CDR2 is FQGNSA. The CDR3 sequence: CATGQGPWGYTF. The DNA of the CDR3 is TGTGCCACAGGACAGGGGCCGTGGGGCTACACCTTC. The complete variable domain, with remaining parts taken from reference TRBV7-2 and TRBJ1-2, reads GAGVSQSPSNKVTEKGKDVELRCDPISGHTALYWYRQSLGQGLEFLIYFQGNSAPDKSGLPSDRFSAERTGGSVSTLTIQRTQQEDSAVYLCATGQGPWGYTFGSGTRLTVV.

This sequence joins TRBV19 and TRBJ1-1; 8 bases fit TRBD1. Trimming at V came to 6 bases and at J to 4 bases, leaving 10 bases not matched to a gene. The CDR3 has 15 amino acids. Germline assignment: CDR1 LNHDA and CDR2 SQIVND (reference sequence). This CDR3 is CASSQPRGLGTEAFF. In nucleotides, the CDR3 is TGTGCCAGTAGCCAGCCCAGGGGGCTGGGCACTGAAGCTTTCTTT.

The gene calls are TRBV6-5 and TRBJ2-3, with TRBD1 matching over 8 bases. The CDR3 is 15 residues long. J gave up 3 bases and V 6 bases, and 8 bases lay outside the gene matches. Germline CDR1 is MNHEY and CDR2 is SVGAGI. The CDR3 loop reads CASSKTGVGTDTQYF. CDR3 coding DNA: TGTGCCAGCAGCAAGACAGGGGTAGGGACAGATACGCAGTATTTT.

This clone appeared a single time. The CDR3 sequence: CASSSMTGVNSPLHF. The CDR3 nucleotides read TGTGCCAGCAGCTCCATGACAGGTGTGAATTCACCCCTCCACTTT. V and J are TRBV28 and TRBJ1-6, with D perhaps TRBD1 (6 bases). V was trimmed by 6 bases and J by 7 bases, leaving 16 bases between them. The CDR3 loop spans 15 amino acids. Looked up from germline, CDR1 is MDHEN and CDR2 is SYDVKM.

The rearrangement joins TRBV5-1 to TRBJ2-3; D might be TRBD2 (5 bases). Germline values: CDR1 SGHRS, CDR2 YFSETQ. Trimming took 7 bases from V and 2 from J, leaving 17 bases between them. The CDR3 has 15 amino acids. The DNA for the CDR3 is TGCGCCAGCGGAAAAGGGAGCAGCTTCACAGATACGCAGTATTTT. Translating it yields CASGKGSSFTDTQYF.

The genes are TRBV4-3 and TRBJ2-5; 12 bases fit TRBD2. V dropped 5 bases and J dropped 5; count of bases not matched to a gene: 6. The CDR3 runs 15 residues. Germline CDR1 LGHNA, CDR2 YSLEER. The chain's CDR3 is CASSSGLAGLETQYF. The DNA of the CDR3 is TGCGCCAGCAGCTCCGGACTAGCGGGGCTGGAGACCCAGTACTTC.

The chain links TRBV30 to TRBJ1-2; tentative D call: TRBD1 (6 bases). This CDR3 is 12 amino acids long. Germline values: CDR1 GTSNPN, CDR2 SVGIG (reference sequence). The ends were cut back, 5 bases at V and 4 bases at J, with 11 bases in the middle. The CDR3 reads CAWGDTSYGYTF. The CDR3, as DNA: TGTGCCTGGGGGGACACTTCCTATGGCTACACCTTC.

The chain's CDR3 is CSVALGLRTDTQYF. In DNA, the CDR3 is TGCAGCGTTGCCCTAGGACTCCGCACAGATACGCAGTATTTT. The rearrangement uses TRBV29-1 and TRBJ2-3; the D gene is possibly TRBD2 (5 bases). The length of the CDR3 is 14 residues. The germline gives CDR1 SQVTM, CDR2 ANQGSEA. V was cut by 4 bases and J by 1 base, with 12 bases left in between.

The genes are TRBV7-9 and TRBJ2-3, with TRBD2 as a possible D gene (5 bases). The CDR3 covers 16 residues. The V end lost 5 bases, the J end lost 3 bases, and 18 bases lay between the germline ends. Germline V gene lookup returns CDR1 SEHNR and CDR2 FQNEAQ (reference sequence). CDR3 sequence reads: CASSPLVGAKTDTQYF. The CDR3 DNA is TGTGCCAGCAGCCCACTAGTGGGAGCGAAAACAGATACGCAGTATTTT.

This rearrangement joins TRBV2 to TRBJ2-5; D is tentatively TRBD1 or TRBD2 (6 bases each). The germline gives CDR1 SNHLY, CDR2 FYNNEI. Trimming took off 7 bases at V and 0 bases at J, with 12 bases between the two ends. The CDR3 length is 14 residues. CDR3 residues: CASISGAYQETQYF. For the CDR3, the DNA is TGTGCCAGCATTTCGGGGGCGTACCAAGAGACCCAGTACTTC.

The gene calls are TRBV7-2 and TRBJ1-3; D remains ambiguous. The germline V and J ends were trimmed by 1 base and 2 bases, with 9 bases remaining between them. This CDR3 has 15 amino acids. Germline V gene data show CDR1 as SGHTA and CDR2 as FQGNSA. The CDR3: CASSLDGGAGNTIYF. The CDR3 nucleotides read TGTGCCAGCAGCTTAGATGGCGGTGCTGGAAACACCATATATTTT.

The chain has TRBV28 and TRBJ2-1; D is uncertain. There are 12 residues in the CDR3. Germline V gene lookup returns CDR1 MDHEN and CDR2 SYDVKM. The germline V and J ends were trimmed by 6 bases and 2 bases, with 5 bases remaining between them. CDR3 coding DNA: TGTGCCAGCAGCAGTACCTACAATGAGCAGTTCTTC. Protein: CASSSTYNEQFF.

The DNA of the CDR3 is TGTGCCACCAGGGCAGGAGAAGTTAATTCACCCCTCCACTTT. Residues: CATRAGEVNSPLHF. The rearrangement links TRBV19 to TRBJ1-6, with a tentative D call TRBD1 (5 bases). The V and J ends lost 10 bases and 6 bases respectively, with 16 bases between them. CDR3 length equals 14 residues. Germline V CDR1 and CDR2: LNHDA, SQIVND (reference sequence).

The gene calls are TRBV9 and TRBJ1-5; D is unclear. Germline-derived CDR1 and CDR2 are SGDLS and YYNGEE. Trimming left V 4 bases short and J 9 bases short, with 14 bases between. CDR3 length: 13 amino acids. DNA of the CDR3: TGTGCCAGCAGCCCCTCTTTTCTTGGGCCCCAGCATTTT. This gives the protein CASSPSFLGPQHF.

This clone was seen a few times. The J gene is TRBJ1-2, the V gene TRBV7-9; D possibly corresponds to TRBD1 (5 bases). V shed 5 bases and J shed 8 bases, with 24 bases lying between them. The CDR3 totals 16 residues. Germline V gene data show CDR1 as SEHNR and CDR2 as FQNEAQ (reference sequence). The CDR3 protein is CASSPSVNLQPGGYTF. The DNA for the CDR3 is TGTGCCAGCAGCCCTAGTGTCAACCTACAACCAGGGGGCTACACCTTC.

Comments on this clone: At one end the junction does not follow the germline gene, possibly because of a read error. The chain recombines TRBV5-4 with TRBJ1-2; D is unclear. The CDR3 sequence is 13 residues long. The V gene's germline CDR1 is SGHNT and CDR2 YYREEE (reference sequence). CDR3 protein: CASSQEIGDGYTF. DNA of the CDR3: TGCGCCAGCAGCCAAGAGATTGGGGATGGCTACACCTTC.